This T cell receptor beta chain was obtained from a study of T cells after yellow fever vaccination. This clonotype came up a few times. TCRdb called the 5' RACE reads again in MiXCR, with one record for every CDR3 protein. The sample lists some 500,000 distinct CDR3 sequences, around an eighth seen once, with roughly 13% in the top ten. The CDR3 has 16 residues. CDR1 SEHNR and CDR2 FQNEAQ come from the germline V gene (reference sequence). The V segment lost 5 bases and the J segment 5 bases; nucleotides outside the gene matches: 12. The chain is built from TRBV7-9 and TRBJ1-1, with TRBD1 matching 9 bases. The sequenced sample was PBMCs, obtained on the day of the yellow fever booster vaccination. The clonotype comes from a man aged 25-45 years who received the YFV17D yellow fever vaccine. The CDR3 reads CASSAGNRGRETEAFF. CDR3 nucleotide sequence: TGTGCCAGCAGCGCCGGGAACAGGGGGCGGGAGACTGAAGCTTTCTTT.